The 5 T cell receptor beta chains reported below all come from one sample, sequenced in a study of blood T cell repertoires in COVID-19. Assay used: immunoSEQ multiplex PCR; TCRdb lists only in-frame clones, some missing. The sample gives 200,000 or so clones, almost 80% of which show up once; 15% to 20% is in the top ten. Sample: peripheral blood. Source of these receptors: a man aged 55 to 69 with active or convalescent COVID-19.

The gene calls are TRBV5-8 and TRBJ2-6; 11 positions match TRBD1. Unmatched junction bases numbered 7, after V lost 1 base and J lost 4 bases. The CDR3 runs 18 residues. Germline CDR1 and CDR2: SGHTS and YDEGEE. The CDR3 DNA follows: TGTGCCAGCAGCTTGATGTGGGACAGGGGGGACGGGGCCAACGTCCTGACTTTC. This translates into CASSLMWDRGDGANVLTF.

This clone was seen a single time. The gene calls are TRBV27 and TRBJ2-1, with 7 bases that match TRBD2. The CDR3 sequence is 15 residues long. The germline V gene encodes CDR1 MNHEY and CDR2 SMNVEV (reference sequence). Unmatched junction bases numbered 9, after V lost 3 bases and J lost 7 bases. CDR3 nucleotides: TGTGCCAGCAGTTTTACCGGGTCCGGGGGGAATGAGCAGTTCTTC. It specifies CASSFTGSGGNEQFF.

The chain combines TRBV27 with TRBJ2-1; TRBD2 agrees at 7 bases. V dropped 6 bases and J dropped 0; count of bases not matched to a gene: 5. Looked up from germline, CDR1 is MNHEY and CDR2 is SMNVEV (reference sequence). The CDR3 extends over 15 amino acids. Here the CDR3 reads CASRSSGNSYNEQFF. CDR3 coding DNA: TGTGCCAGCAGATCCAGCGGGAACTCCTACAATGAGCAGTTCTTC.

This sequence joins TRBV2 and TRBJ2-1, with D possibly being TRBD2 (6 bases). Germline-derived CDR1 and CDR2 are SNHLY and FYNNEI. Trimming took 5 bases from V and 8 from J, leaving 10 bases between them. CDR3 size: 12 residues. The CDR3 DNA is TGTGCCAGCAGTTGGGACTTCGATGAGCAGTTCTTC. As protein: CASSWDFDEQFF.

The rearrangement joins TRBV9 to TRBJ2-5; TRBD1 is a possible D gene (6 bases). Germline CDR1 is SGDLS and CDR2 is YYNGEE. V was clipped by 0 bases and J by 4 bases, with 7 bases between them. The length of the CDR3 is 13 residues. This CDR3 is CASSVGGLETQYF. DNA for the CDR3: TGTGCCAGCAGCGTAGGGGGGCTAGAGACCCAGTACTTC.